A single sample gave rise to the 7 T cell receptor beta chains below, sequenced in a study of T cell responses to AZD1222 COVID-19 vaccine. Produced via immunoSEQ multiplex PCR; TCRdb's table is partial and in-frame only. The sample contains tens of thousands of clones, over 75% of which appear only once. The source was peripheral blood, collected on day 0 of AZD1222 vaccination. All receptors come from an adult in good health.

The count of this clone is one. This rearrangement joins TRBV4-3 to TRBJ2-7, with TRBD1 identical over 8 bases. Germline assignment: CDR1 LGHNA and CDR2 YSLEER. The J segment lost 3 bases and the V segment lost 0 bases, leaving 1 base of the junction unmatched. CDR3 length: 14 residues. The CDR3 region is CASSQDDRGYEQYF. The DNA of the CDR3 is TGCGCCAGCAGCCAAGATGACAGGGGCTACGAGCAGTACTTC.

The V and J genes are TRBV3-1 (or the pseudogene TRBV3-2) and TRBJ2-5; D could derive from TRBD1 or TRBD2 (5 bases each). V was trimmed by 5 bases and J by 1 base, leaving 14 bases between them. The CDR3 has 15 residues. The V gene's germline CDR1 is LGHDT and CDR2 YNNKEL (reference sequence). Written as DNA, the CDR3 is TGTGCCAGCAGCTTCCGGGGCCCAGCCCAAGAGACCCAGTACTTC. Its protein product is CASSFRGPAQETQYF.

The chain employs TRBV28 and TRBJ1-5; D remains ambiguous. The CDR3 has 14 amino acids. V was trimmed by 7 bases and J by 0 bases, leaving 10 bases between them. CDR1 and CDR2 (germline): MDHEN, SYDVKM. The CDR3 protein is CASTLDRSNQPQHF. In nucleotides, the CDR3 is TGTGCCAGCACCCTGGACCGTAGCAATCAGCCCCAGCATTTT.

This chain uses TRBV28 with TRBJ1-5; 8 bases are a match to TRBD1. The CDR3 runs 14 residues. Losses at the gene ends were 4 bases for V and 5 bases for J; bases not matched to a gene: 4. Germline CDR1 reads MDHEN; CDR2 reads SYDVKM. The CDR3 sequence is CASSSDRVYQPQHF. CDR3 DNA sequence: TGTGCCAGCAGTTCGGACAGGGTATATCAGCCCCAGCATTTT.

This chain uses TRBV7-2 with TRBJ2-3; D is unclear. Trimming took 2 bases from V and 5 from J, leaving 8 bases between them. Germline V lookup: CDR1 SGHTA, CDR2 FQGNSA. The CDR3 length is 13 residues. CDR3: CASSLTGRDTQYF. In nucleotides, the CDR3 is TGTGCCAGCAGCTTAACCGGCAGAGATACGCAGTATTTT.

This CDR3 reads CASSYGGKLFF. CDR3 bases: TGTGCCAGCAGTTACGGTGGAAAACTGTTTTTT. The genes are TRBV27 and TRBJ1-4; D gene ambiguous. The germline gives CDR1 MNHEY, CDR2 SMNVEV (reference sequence). The length of the CDR3 is 11 residues. With 4 bases removed from V and 10 bases from J, the gap between germline ends came to 7 bases.

The CDR3, as DNA: TGCGCCAGCAGCCAAGAGTCTCCCGGCAGGGGCAATCAGCCCCAGCATTTT. Translating gives CASSQESPGRGNQPQHF. The J gene is TRBJ1-5, the V gene TRBV4-3; tentative D call: TRBD1 (5 bases). This CDR3 comprises 17 residues. The V gene's germline CDR1 is LGHNA and CDR2 YSLEER. Trimming took 0 bases from V and 2 from J, leaving 14 bases between them.